A selection of T cell receptor beta chains follows, all from one sample in a study of human T cells and chemical hapten exposure. TCRdb used MiXCR to reprocess the RACE reads, holding one entry per CDR3 protein. The sample lists fewer than 200,000 distinct CDR3 sequences; roughly a quarter were seen once. Here the sequenced sample was whole blood, taken in connection with sensitization to the hapten diphenylcyclopropenone (DPC). The origin of the receptors is a woman aged 18-29 years with alopecia areata. Some clones in this sample may be carry-over from other donors' samples. The CDR3 runs from the conserved cysteine through the conserved F or W. The order of the fields is D gene, clone size, V gene, CDR3 length, J gene, CDR3 protein, CDR3 DNA. A D gene is named only where the DNA matches it firmly. Not all rows give a size; the values are once, few, many and, for expanded clones, a class.

-	-	TRBV11-2	15	TRBJ1-4	CASSPGRATNEKLFF	TGTGCCAGCAGCCCGGGGAGGGCAACTAATGAAAAACTGTTTTTT
-	-	TRBV4-1	15	TRBJ2-1	CASSQVYSSYNEQFF	TGCGCCAGCAGCCAAGTGTATAGCTCCTACAATGAGCAGTTCTTC
-	-	TRBV5-1	12	TRBJ2-1	CASSMTGTEQFF	TGCGCCAGCAGCATGACCGGGACCGAGCAGTTCTTC
-	few	TRBV2	12	TRBJ2-7	CASIGEYYEQYF	TGTGCCAGCATAGGGGAGTACTACGAGCAGTACTTC
-	-	TRBV6-5	14	TRBJ1-1	CASSYSLGGQGTFF	TGTGCCAGCAGTTACTCTCTCGGGGGCCAGGGAACTTTCTTT
-	-	TRBV30	13	TRBJ2-1	CACHRTSYNEQFF	TGTGCCTGTCACCGAACCTCTTACAATGAGCAGTTCTTC
-	-	TRBV6-5	17	TRBJ2-4	CASSYSASPIAKNIQYF	TGTGCCAGCAGTTACTCTGCATCTCCAATAGCCAAAAACATTCAGTACTTC
-	-	TRBV9	16	TRBJ2-3	CASSVATGGGTDTQYF	TGTGCCAGCAGCGTAGCTACGGGGGGCGGCACAGATACGCAGTATTTT
-	few	TRBV9	15	TRBJ2-1	CASSVASPGYNEQFF	TGTGCCAGCAGCGTGGCCAGCCCGGGGTACAATGAGCAGTTCTTC
TRBD2	-	TRBV28	17	TRBJ2-3	CASSDRTSGDSTDTQYF	TGTGCCAGCAGCGATAGGACTAGCGGGGATAGCACAGATACGCAGTATTTT
-	few	TRBV6-5	16	TRBJ2-2	CASSYFGGWNTGELFF	TGTGCCAGCAGTTACTTTGGCGGCTGGAACACCGGGGAGCTGTTTTTT
TRBD2	-	TRBV20-1	15	TRBJ2-7	CSAPLGASGPYEQYF	TGCAGTGCTCCCCTCGGGGCTAGCGGGCCCTACGAGCAGTACTTC
TRBD2	-	TRBV30	15	TRBJ2-7	CAWSVRSGGAYEQYF	TGTGCCTGGAGTGTACGCAGCGGGGGGGCCTACGAGCAGTACTTC
-	few	TRBV12-3/TRBV12-4	12	TRBJ2-3	CASSPAPGTQYF	TGTGCCAGCAGTCCGGCCCCGGGCACGCAGTATTTT
TRBD1	-	TRBV24-1	17	TRBJ2-1	CATSDWGAGGPYNEQFF	TGTGCCACCAGTGATTGGGGGGCAGGGGGCCCCTACAATGAGCAGTTCTTC
TRBD2	-	TRBV20-1	16	TRBJ2-1	CSARGLAGWSYNEQFF	TGCAGTGCTAGAGGGCTAGCGGGATGGTCCTACAATGAGCAGTTCTTC
-	many	TRBV9	13	TRBJ2-3	CASSGYSTDTQYF	TGTGCCAGCAGCGGTTATTCCACAGATACGCAGTATTTT
-	few	TRBV15	16	TRBJ2-6	CATSRGTDSGANVLTF	TGTGCCACCAGCAGAGGGACAGACTCTGGGGCCAACGTCCTGACTTTC
-	-	TRBV6-2/TRBV6-3	15	TRBJ1-5	CASRMAGTPNQPQHF	TGTGCCAGCAGAATGGCCGGGACACCAAATCAGCCCCAGCATTTT
TRBD1	few	TRBV19	15	TRBJ2-7	CASSAPRGSSYEQYF	TGTGCCAGTAGTGCCCCCAGGGGGAGCTCCTACGAGCAGTACTTC
TRBD2	few	TRBV7-2	15	TRBJ2-1	CASSKTSGTYNEQFF	TGTGCCAGCAGCAAGACTAGCGGGACCTACAATGAGCAGTTCTTC
TRBD2	few	TRBV5-1	20	TRBJ2-3	CASSPRTSGTLSLAPDTQYF	TGCGCCAGCAGCCCCAGGACTAGCGGGACTCTCTCTTTGGCTCCAGATACGCAGTATTTT
-	few	TRBV29-1	14	TRBJ1-1	CSVKNVGGRTEAFF	TGCAGCGTAAAAAACGTCGGGGGGCGAACTGAAGCTTTCTTT
-	-	TRBV5-4	15	TRBJ2-3	CASSGDDGNRGTQYF	TGTGCCAGCAGCGGGGACGACGGGAACCGAGGCACGCAGTATTTT
TRBD2	few	TRBV29-1	11	TRBJ2-1	CSVESGIEQFF	TGCAGCGTTGAAAGCGGGATTGAGCAGTTCTTC
-	few	TRBV4-1	13	TRBJ1-2	CASSHPLNDGYTF	TGCGCCAGCAGCCACCCCCTTAACGATGGCTACACCTTC
-	few	TRBV7-2	17	TRBJ1-3	CASSSGGLFGSGNTIYF	TGTGCCAGCAGCTCAGGCGGCCTTTTTGGCTCCGGAAACACCATATATTTT
TRBD1	-	TRBV5-5	19	TRBJ2-6	CASSLAIGQGAQGANVLTF	TGTGCCAGCAGCTTGGCCATTGGACAGGGGGCGCAAGGGGCCAACGTCCTGACTTTC
-	-	TRBV25-1	12	TRBJ2-7	CASFHPSGEQYF	TGTGCCAGCTTTCACCCTTCGGGAGAGCAGTACTTC
TRBD1	-	TRBV3-1	14	TRBJ1-5	CASSRQGIGQPQHF	TGTGCCAGCAGCCGACAGGGCATTGGACAGCCCCAGCATTTT
-	-	TRBV10-3	12	TRBJ1-5	CAISEGLQPQHF	TGTGCCATCAGTGAGGGGTTACAGCCCCAGCATTTT
TRBD1	-	TRBV2	15	TRBJ2-7	CASSRNHRGSYEQYF	TGTGCCAGCAGCCGTAACCACAGGGGGTCCTACGAGCAGTACTTC
-	few	TRBV20-1	13	TRBJ1-1	CSASRGEHTEAFF	TGCAGTGCTAGTAGGGGGGAGCACACTGAAGCTTTCTTT
-	-	TRBV7-8	15	TRBJ1-5	CASSLIAERNQPQHF	TGTGCCAGCAGCTTAATAGCGGAGCGTAATCAGCCCCAGCATTTT
TRBD2	-	TRBV29-1	14	TRBJ2-5	CSALTSGREETQYF	TGCAGCGCTTTGACTAGCGGGAGGGAAGAGACCCAGTACTTC
-	-	TRBV4-2	16	TRBJ1-1	CASSQTWGTGGTEAFF	TGTGCCAGCAGCCAGACATGGGGGACCGGTGGGACTGAAGCTTTCTTT
-	once	TRBV19	13	TRBJ2-2	CASSNTNTGELFF	TGTGCCAGTAGTAACACCAACACCGGGGAGCTGTTTTTT
-	-	TRBV7-2	14	TRBJ2-2	CASVGQLNTGELFF	TGTGCCAGCGTCGGACAGCTAAACACCGGGGAGCTGTTTTTT
TRBD2	once	TRBV4-2	14	TRBJ2-1	CASSARGTYNEQFF	TGTGCCAGCAGCGCGCGGGGGACCTACAATGAGCAGTTCTTC
-	-	TRBV7-2	11	TRBJ2-3	CASSLYDTQYF	TGTGCCAGCAGCTTATACGATACGCAGTATTTT
-	-	TRBV24-1	14	TRBJ2-3	CATSDPGYTDTQYF	TGTGCCACCAGTGATCCGGGATACACAGATACGCAGTATTTT
TRBD1	-	TRBV7-9	17	TRBJ1-5	CASSLTGGVGNNQPQHF	TGTGCCAGCAGCTTGACAGGGGGCGTGGGAAATAATCAGCCCCAGCATTTT
-	-	TRBV18	13	TRBJ1-1	CASSPIGSTEAFF	TGTGCCAGCTCACCAATTGGGAGCACTGAAGCTTTCTTT
TRBD2	-	TRBV29-1	13	TRBJ2-7	CSVGGLVETEQYF	TGCAGCGTGGGGGGACTAGTAGAGACCGAGCAGTACTTC
-	few	TRBV3-1	14	TRBJ2-7	CASSQDMGPSEQYF	TGTGCCAGCAGCCAAGATATGGGACCCTCCGAGCAGTACTTC
-	-	TRBV20-1	14	TRBJ2-7	CSARDQGGAYEQYF	TGCAGTGCTAGAGATCAGGGGGGCGCATACGAGCAGTACTTC
-	-	TRBV7-3	13	TRBJ1-2	CASSPGEDYGYTF	TGTGCCAGCAGCCCGGGGGAAGACTATGGCTACACCTTC
-	few	TRBV11-1	13	TRBJ1-3	CASSHPGRNTIYF	TGTGCCAGCAGCCACCCGGGGCGAAACACCATATATTTT
TRBD2	once	TRBV25-1	17	TRBJ2-1	CASSESDSGSSYNEQFF	TGTGCCAGCAGTGAATCGGATAGCGGGAGCTCCTACAATGAGCAGTTCTTC
-	few	TRBV6-5	14	TRBJ1-3	CASSSTGSGNTIYF	TGTGCCAGCAGTTCGACCGGCTCTGGAAACACCATATATTTT
TRBD1	-	TRBV12-3/TRBV12-4	15	TRBJ2-2	CASSFGTGSFGELFF	TGTGCCAGCAGTTTTGGGACAGGGTCATTCGGGGAGCTGTTTTTT
TRBD2	few	TRBV3-1	16	TRBJ2-1	CASSQVTRGSYNEQFF	TGTGCCAGCAGCCAAGTGACGCGGGGGTCCTACAATGAGCAGTTCTTC
-	-	TRBV7-2	14	TRBJ1-5	CASREFAGNQPQHF	TGTGCCAGCAGGGAGTTTGCCGGCAATCAGCCCCAGCATTTT
TRBD1	-	TRBV6-2/TRBV6-3	12	TRBJ1-1	CASRTGSTEAFF	TGTGCCAGCAGGACAGGGAGTACTGAAGCTTTCTTT
TRBD2	few	TRBV10-3	14	TRBJ2-1	CAIRGTSGNREQFF	TGTGCCATCAGGGGGACTAGCGGGAATCGGGAGCAGTTCTTC
-	-	TRBV5-1	12	TRBJ2-7	CASSSAVAEQYF	TGCGCCAGCAGCTCCGCCGTTGCCGAGCAGTACTTC
-	once	TRBV12-2	12	TRBJ1-4	CAKRPGPEKLFF	TGTGCAAAACGACCGGGCCCAGAAAAACTGTTTTTT
-	-	TRBV29-1	16	TRBJ2-2	CSAEGPGRKNTGELFF	TGCAGCGCTGAGGGGCCGGGGCGCAAGAACACCGGGGAGCTGTTTTTT